The TCR beta chain described here comes from a study of tumor-infiltrating lymphocytes in primary liver carcinoma. Notes on this clonotype: This clone may be a read error of a much larger clone one base away.

Extraction also yielded germline DNA, while blood RNA was obtained from unsorted whole blood. Production of TCR beta cDNA used roughly 480 ng total RNA together with a constant-region primer. Libraries for TCR beta were built through three nested multiplex PCR rounds, which together made up a slightly modified ARM-PCR procedure. The first two PCR rounds, roughly 10 cycles each, used TRBV1-TRBV30 forward primers and a C-beta reverse primer. TCRdb re-derived calls from the multiplex PCR reads in MiXCR, one entry per CDR3 protein. The sample has some 200,000 distinct CDR3 sequences; 65% are singletons. Germline trimming cut 7 bases from V and 5 bases from J; bases unmatched to any gene: 12. The CDR3 sequence is 15 residues long. Germline-derived CDR1 and CDR2 are ENHRY and SYGVKD.

This TCR came from a woman aged 55-69 years with primary liver carcinoma and hepatitis B virus infection. V usage is TRBV10-3 and J usage is TRBJ1-1; 8 positions match TRBD1. The sequenced sample was peripheral blood. The CDR3 DNA reads as TGTGCCATCAAGGGGTCAGGGGGCGGCGCGACTGAAGCTTTCTTT. Amino acids: CAIKGSGGGATEAFF.